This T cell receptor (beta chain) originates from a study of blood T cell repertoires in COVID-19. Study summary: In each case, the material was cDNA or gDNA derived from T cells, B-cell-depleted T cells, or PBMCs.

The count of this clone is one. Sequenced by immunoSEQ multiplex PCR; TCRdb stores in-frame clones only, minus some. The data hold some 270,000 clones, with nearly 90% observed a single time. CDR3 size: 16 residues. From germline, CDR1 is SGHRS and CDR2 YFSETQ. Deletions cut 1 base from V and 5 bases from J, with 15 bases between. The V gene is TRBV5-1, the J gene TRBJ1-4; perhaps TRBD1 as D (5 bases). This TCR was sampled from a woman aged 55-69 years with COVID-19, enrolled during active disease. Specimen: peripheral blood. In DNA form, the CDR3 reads TGCGCCAGCAGCTTGAGGGCGGGGGAGGAGAATGAAAAACTGTTTTTT. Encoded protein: CASSLRAGEENEKLFF.